The 32 T cell receptor beta chains presented below share a single source sample, sequenced in a study of blood T cells in healthy people across ages. The authors ran a second PCR of roughly 6 to 12 cycles using a sample-barcoded 5' primer and a J-beta primer mix. TCRdb processed the 5' RACE reads anew with MiXCR; each CDR3 protein has one entry. Of roughly 900,000 distinct CDR3 sequences listed, around 49% are singletons. Sample: blood. The receptors originated from a man aged 25-40 years in good health.

A word on this clonotype: A much larger clone sits a single nucleotide away, making a read error possible. The J gene is TRBJ1-2, the V gene TRBV12-3 or TRBV12-4; 8 nucleotides line up with TRBD1. The CDR3 runs 13 residues. The V segment lost 6 bases and the J segment 10 bases; nucleotides outside the gene matches: 10. CDR3 coding DNA: TGTGCCAGCAGGATGAGACAGGGGAGCGACTACACCTTC. Translated: CASRMRQGSDYTF.

With respect to this clonotype: This may stem from a read error, because a much larger clone lies one nucleotide away. This chain connects TRBV7-3 to TRBJ1-2, with 10 bases matching TRBD1. The CDR3 is made up of 14 amino acids. From germline, CDR1 is SGHTA and CDR2 FQGTGA. V shed 5 bases, J shed 8 bases, and the junction held 8 bases outside the gene matches. The chain's CDR3 is CASSVGTTGGGYTF. The CDR3 region has the DNA TGTGCCAGCAGCGTGGGGACGACAGGGGGCGGCTACACCTTC.

This chain links TRBV7-2 with TRBJ2-2; the match to TRBD1 covers 11 bases. J lost 4 bases, V lost 5 bases, and 9 bases had no gene match. The CDR3 runs 17 residues. Looked up from germline, CDR1 is SGHTA and CDR2 is FQGNSA. The CDR3 here is CASSPRFGTGGTGELFF. The CDR3 DNA sequence: TGTGCCAGCAGCCCGCGTTTCGGGACAGGGGGCACCGGGGAGCTGTTTTTT.

The genes are TRBV18 and TRBJ2-3; tentative D call: TRBD2 (7 bases). The V and J ends lost 6 bases and 2 bases respectively, with 18 bases between them. CDR3 length: 16 amino acids. CDR1 is KGHSH and CDR2 is LQKENI in the germline V gene. The CDR3 protein is CASSPFGGGLTDTQYF. The CDR3 DNA reads as TGTGCCAGCTCCCCCTTTGGGGGGGGGCTCACAGATACGCAGTATTTT.

The chain links TRBV12-3 or TRBV12-4 to TRBJ1-1; 9 positions match TRBD1. CDR3 length equals 14 residues. The trim removed 7 bases at V and 8 bases at J, leaving 11 bases unmatched. This CDR3 reads CASTQNRGRAEAFF. CDR3 DNA sequence: TGTGCCAGCACCCAAAACAGGGGGCGCGCGGAAGCTTTCTTT.

V usage is TRBV13 and J usage is TRBJ2-7; possibly TRBD2 for D (5 bases). The V gene lost 0 bases and the J gene lost 4 bases, with 10 bases spanning the gap. Germline lookup yields CDR1 PRHDT and CDR2 FYEKMQ (reference sequence). The CDR3 totals 14 residues. The CDR3 coding sequence is TGTGCCAGCAGCTTAGGGAGGGTGAGATACGAGCAGTACTTC. This sequence encodes CASSLGRVRYEQYF.

The V call is TRBV6-2 or TRBV6-3, the J call TRBJ1-5; D is perhaps TRBD1 (6 bases). Per germline, CDR1 MNHEY and CDR2 SVGEGT. The CDR3 is 14 amino acids. The V end was cut by 10 bases, the J end by 3 bases, with 16 bases between. CDR3 DNA: TGTGCCACCTCGGACAGCCTAAACAATCAGCCCCAGCATTTT. Translated: CATSDSLNNQPQHF.

The genes are TRBV12-3 or TRBV12-4 and TRBJ1-5; tentative D call: TRBD1 (6 bases). Trimming stripped 8 bases from V and 7 bases from J, with 15 bases between. The CDR3 spans 13 residues. The CDR3 reads CASSREGGQPQHF. The CDR3 DNA reads TGTGCCAGCTCTCGGGAGGGGGGACAGCCCCAGCATTTT.

This clonotype was seen a handful of times. The rearrangement uses TRBV20-1 and TRBJ2-3, with TRBD1 identical over 8 bases. This CDR3 contains 14 residues. Germline V lookup: CDR1 DFQATT, CDR2 SNEGSKA (reference sequence). J gave up 2 bases and V 5 bases, and 6 bases lay outside the gene matches. CDR3 protein: CSAFRQGFTDTQYF. Written as DNA, the CDR3 is TGCAGTGCTTTCCGACAGGGGTTCACAGATACGCAGTATTTT.

The count of this clonotype is one. Likely a read error: the CDR3 ends without its conserved phenylalanine or tryptophan. The V gene is TRBV5-6, the J gene TRBJ1-1, with no clear D. This CDR3 is 12 amino acids long. Trimming cost V 3 bases and J 7 bases, with 10 bases left between them. Per the germline V gene, CDR1 is SGHDT and CDR2 is YYEEEE. CDR3 sequence: CASSSLTGEAFS. The CDR3 DNA reads as TGTGCCAGCAGCTCATTGACGGGTGAAGCTTTCTCT.

This clonotype has only a few counts. The gene calls are TRBV10-3 and TRBJ2-3, with D possibly being TRBD2 (6 bases). There are 15 residues in the CDR3. The V gene's germline CDR1 is ENHRY and CDR2 SYGVKD. V was trimmed by 6 bases and J by 1 base, leaving 14 bases between them. In nucleotides, the CDR3 is TGTGCCATCAGGACGGGGGATGGGGGCACAGATACGCAGTATTTT. Encoded protein: CAIRTGDGGTDTQYF.

This sequence joins TRBV13 and TRBJ1-1; weak D call: TRBD1 (6 bases). V was clipped by 6 bases and J by 1 base, with 12 bases between them. The germline V gene encodes CDR1 PRHDT and CDR2 FYEKMQ (reference sequence). This CDR3 is built from 14 residues. CDR3 nucleotide sequence: TGTGCCAGCAGTATTGGACAGCCGAACACTGAAGCTTTCTTT. It yields the protein CASSIGQPNTEAFF.

J is TRBJ1-6 and V is TRBV12-3 or TRBV12-4, with 10 bases identical to TRBD1. The V gene end was trimmed by 6 bases and the J gene end by 0 bases; junction bases not matched to a gene: 5. The CDR3 has 17 amino acids. Here the CDR3 DNA reads TGTGCCAGCAGGGGGACAGGGGCGAGCTCCTATAATTCACCCCTCCACTTT. Translation: CASRGTGASSYNSPLHF.

For this clonotype: Given a much more abundant clone one base away, this may be a read error. J is TRBJ2-1 and V is TRBV14, with D unresolved. The assigned J gene may be wrong: the sequence end matches TRBJ2-7 better. The germline V gene encodes CDR1 SGHDN and CDR2 FVKESK. This CDR3 has 13 residues. In DNA form, the CDR3 reads TGTGCCAGCAGCCAAGGCAGCAACAATGAGCAGTACTTC. Translated: CASSQGSNNEQYF.

The chain couples TRBV4-3 to TRBJ1-6; D ambiguous. The V end lost 2 bases, the J end lost 5 bases, and 10 bases lay between the germline ends. Germline-derived CDR1 and CDR2 are LGHNA and YSLEER. This CDR3 region has 15 residues. The CDR3 DNA sequence: TGCGCCAGCAGCCAATTTATAAGGGATAATTCACCCCTCCACTTT. It specifies CASSQFIRDNSPLHF.

V and J are TRBV4-1 and TRBJ2-1; the D gene is possibly TRBD2 (5 bases). Trimming took off 2 bases at V and 6 bases at J, with 8 bases between the two ends. The germline CDR1 and CDR2 sequences are MGHRA and YSYEKL. CDR3 length: 13 residues. The CDR3 DNA reads as TGCGCCAGCAGCCAATTCGGGGTCAATGAGCAGTTCTTC. Amino acid sequence: CASSQFGVNEQFF.

The CDR3 loop is CATRGGFPSDTQYF. Written as DNA, the CDR3 is TGTGCCACCAGAGGTGGGTTCCCGTCAGATACGCAGTATTTT. J is TRBJ2-3 and V is TRBV10-3; D is undetermined. Trimming shortened V by 10 bases and J by 4 bases, and 18 bases separated the two germline ends. This CDR3 contains 14 residues. Germline-derived CDR1 and CDR2 are ENHRY and SYGVKD.

The V call is TRBV11-2, the J call TRBJ1-2; D gene unclear. The germline gives CDR1 SGHAT, CDR2 FQNNGV. This CDR3 comprises 13 residues. Between the trimmed V and J ends, which lost 0 bases and 8 bases, there was a span of 10 bases. CDR3 sequence reads: CASSLDYWRGYTF. The CDR3 nucleotides are TGTGCCAGCAGCTTAGATTACTGGAGGGGCTACACCTTC.

The J gene is TRBJ2-7, the V gene TRBV20-1; maybe TRBD2 (6 bases). The assigned J gene may be wrong: the sequence end matches TRBJ2-5 better. The V gene's germline CDR1 is DFQATT and CDR2 SNEGSKA (reference sequence). This CDR3 region has 10 residues. The CDR3 is CSGREETQYF. In nucleotides, the CDR3 is TGCAGTGGTCGGGAGGAGACCCAGTACTTC.

This chain connects TRBV5-1 to TRBJ1-2; tentatively, D is TRBD1 (6 bases). The germline V gene encodes CDR1 SGHRS and CDR2 YFSETQ. V gave up 0 bases and J gave up 6 bases, with 15 bases separating them. The CDR3 covers 15 residues. CDR3 in DNA: TGCGCCAGCAGCTTGGCGCTACAGGGTCATAATGGCTACACCTTC. It translates to CASSLALQGHNGYTF.

The rearrangement joins TRBV6-2 or TRBV6-3 to TRBJ2-3, with D uncertain. Germline V lookup: CDR1 MNHEY, CDR2 SVGEGT. The CDR3 totals 17 residues. V was trimmed by 0 bases and J by 2 bases, leaving 15 bases between them. The CDR3 sequence is CASSYSRRTKNTDTQYF. CDR3 in DNA: TGTGCCAGCAGTTACTCGAGGCGGACGAAAAACACAGATACGCAGTATTTT.

V and J are TRBV7-9 and TRBJ1-2, with no clear D. The CDR3 contains 14 residues. From germline, CDR1 is SEHNR and CDR2 FQNEAQ (reference sequence). Trimming took 5 bases from V and 6 from J, leaving 16 bases between them. The CDR3 spells CASSPPTTLHGYTF. CDR3 bases: TGTGCCAGCAGCCCGCCCACTACCCTGCATGGCTACACCTTC.

This clonotype was recorded a few times. This chain links TRBV12-3 or TRBV12-4 with TRBJ1-4; TRBD1 matches 9 bases. This CDR3 comprises 14 residues. Losses at the gene ends were 7 bases for V and 10 bases for J; bases not matched to a gene: 10. The CDR3 region is CASTLGTGIRKLFF. The CDR3 DNA sequence: TGTGCCAGCACCTTGGGGACAGGGATAAGAAAACTGTTTTTT.

This chain connects TRBV25-1 to TRBJ2-4; D remains ambiguous. The better agreement between TRBJ2-5 and the DNA end casts doubt on the J call. CDR1 and CDR2 (germline): MGHDK, SYGVNS. The CDR3 sequence is 14 residues long. The CDR3 loop is CASSAGYPQETQYF. The CDR3 bases are TGTGCCAGCAGTGCTGGCTATCCCCAAGAGACCCAGTACTTC.

This clonotype was counted only a few times. The genes are TRBV6-2 or TRBV6-3 and TRBJ2-7, with 10 bases identical to TRBD2. The length of the CDR3 is 15 residues. Germline V lookup: CDR1 MNHEY, CDR2 SVGEGT. V lost 7 bases to trimming and J lost 1 base; unmatched junction nucleotides: 7. CDR3 nucleotides: TGTGCCAGCACTCTACCTAGCGGGGGATCCTACGAGCAGTACTTC. It codes for CASTLPSGGSYEQYF.

The J gene is TRBJ2-3, the V gene TRBV5-1, with D possibly matching TRBD1 (6 bases). The CDR3 has 18 amino acids. Germline CDR1 is SGHRS and CDR2 is YFSETQ. V lost 0 bases and J lost 0, with 17 bases in between. CDR3 nucleotides: TGCGCCAGCAGCTTGGCCCCCCGGACAGACCCAAGCACAGATACGCAGTATTTT. Translating it yields CASSLAPRTDPSTDTQYF.

V gene TRBV27 combines with J gene TRBJ2-7; 9 nucleotides agree with TRBD1. Germline-derived CDR1 and CDR2 are MNHEY and SMNVEV (reference sequence). Trimming cost V 3 bases and J 2 bases; bases outside gene matches: 2. The CDR3 loop spans 14 amino acids. The CDR3 DNA reads as TGTGCCAGCAGTTTCTACAGGGGGCCCTACGAGCAGTACTTC. It specifies CASSFYRGPYEQYF.

The chain recombines TRBV27 with TRBJ2-3; D is perhaps TRBD1 (6 bases). Germline V gives CDR1 MNHEY, CDR2 SMNVEV (reference sequence). This CDR3 spans 15 amino acids. Trimming left V 10 bases short and J 0 bases short, with 17 bases between. Written as DNA, the CDR3 is TGTGCCAACCCGAAGACAGGACCAAGCACAGATACGCAGTATTTT. It translates to CANPKTGPSTDTQYF.

The CDR3 spells CAWSVGQLGYEQYF. The CDR3 DNA follows: TGTGCCTGGAGTGTAGGGCAGTTAGGCTACGAGCAGTACTTC. The chain employs TRBV30 and TRBJ2-7, with D hard to call. The germline V gene encodes CDR1 GTSNPN and CDR2 SVGIG (reference sequence). Deletions cut 0 bases from V and 3 bases from J, with 12 bases between. The CDR3 loop spans 14 amino acids.

This chain connects TRBV29-1 to TRBJ2-1; possible D gene TRBD2, 7 bases. Looked up from germline, CDR1 is SQVTM and CDR2 is ANQGSEA. Trimming shortened V by 4 bases and J by 2 bases, and 12 bases separated the two germline ends. There are 14 residues in the CDR3. In DNA, the CDR3 is TGCAGCGTTGTAGGGGGGGACACCTACAATGAGCAGTTCTTC. It is translated as CSVVGGDTYNEQFF.

This sequence joins TRBV12-3 or TRBV12-4 and TRBJ1-2; the D is unclear. This CDR3 is built from 13 residues. With 5 bases removed from V and 3 bases from J, the gap between germline ends came to 10 bases. The CDR3 region has the DNA TGTGCCAGCAGTCGGACGGCTGACTATGGCTACACCTTC. Its protein is CASSRTADYGYTF.

The chain couples TRBV2 to TRBJ2-1; 9 bases match TRBD1. Trimming cost V 8 bases and J 4 bases; bases outside gene matches: 6. The CDR3 sequence is 14 residues long. The germline V gene encodes CDR1 SNHLY and CDR2 FYNNEI. The CDR3 nucleotides read TGTGCCAGCGGCGCGGACAGGGGTTACAATGAGCAGTTCTTC. This codes for CASGADRGYNEQFF.